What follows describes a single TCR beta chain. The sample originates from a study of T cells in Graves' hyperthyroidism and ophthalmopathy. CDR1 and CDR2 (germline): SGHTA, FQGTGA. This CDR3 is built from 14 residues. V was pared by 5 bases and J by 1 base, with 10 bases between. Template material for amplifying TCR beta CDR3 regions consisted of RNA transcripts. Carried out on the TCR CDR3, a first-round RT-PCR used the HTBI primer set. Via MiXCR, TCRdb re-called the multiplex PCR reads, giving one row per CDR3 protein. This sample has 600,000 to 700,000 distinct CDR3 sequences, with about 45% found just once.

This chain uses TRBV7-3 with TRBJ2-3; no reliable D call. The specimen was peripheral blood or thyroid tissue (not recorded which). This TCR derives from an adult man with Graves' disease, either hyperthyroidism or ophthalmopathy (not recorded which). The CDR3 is CASSPVGGTDTQYF. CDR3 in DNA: TGTGCCAGCAGCCCCGTTGGGGGCACAGATACGCAGTATTTT.